This T cell receptor beta chain comes out of a study of T cells in Graves' hyperthyroidism and ophthalmopathy. Regions amplified from RNA transcripts were the TCR beta CDR3 regions. Primed by the HTBI set, a first-round RT-PCR was run on the TCR CDR3. In TCRdb, the multiplex PCR reads were re-called with MiXCR into one record per CDR3 protein. The data hold some 690,000 distinct CDR3 sequences, with roughly 17% observed a single time. The CDR3 is 13 residues long. The germline V gene encodes CDR1 DFQATT and CDR2 SNEGSKA (reference sequence). Between the trimmed V and J ends, which lost 3 bases and 6 bases, there was a span of 11 bases.

The V and J genes are TRBV20-1 and TRBJ1-4; D ambiguous. Sequenced sample: blood. The source of this sequence is a man in his fifties with Graves' hyperthyroidism. In nucleotides, the CDR3 is TGCAGTGCTAGTCCCTCCTTCCATGAAAAACTGTTTTTT. As protein: CSASPSFHEKLFF.